The rows below give T cell receptor beta chains drawn from one sample of a study of blood T cells in healthy people across ages. From the 5' RACE reads, TCRdb called clonotypes with MiXCR, one entry per CDR3 protein. The table shows about 800,000 distinct CDR3 sequences, with over 45% occurring only once. Sequencing used blood. These receptors came from a man younger than 45 in good health. The conserved cysteine and the conserved F or W are not part of the CDR3 here. A D gene is named only where the DNA matches it firmly. Size is omitted from some rows. Given values are once, few, many or a class for expanded clones.

V,D,size,J,length,CDR3
TRBV15,TRBD1,-,TRBJ1-6,12,ATHSGQINSPLH
TRBV7-2,-,few,TRBJ2-7,11,ASSVPNSYEQY
TRBV7-2,-,-,TRBJ2-3,13,ASSLVAYGTDTQY
TRBV20-1,-,-,TRBJ2-1,12,SANLDAPKETQF
TRBV10-3,-,-,-,12,AISRGDFQGTQY
TRBV12-3/TRBV12-4,TRBD1,once,TRBJ1-1,11,ASTGQIETEAF
TRBV2,-,few,TRBJ2-5,10,AWLETQETQY
TRBV7-2,-,-,TRBJ2-3,14,TSSLGPGVGTDTQY
TRBV20-1,-,-,TRBJ2-7,10,SGKPGSYEQY
TRBV24-1,-,-,TRBJ2-1,12,ATSDLGVNNEQF
TRBV20-1,-,-,TRBJ2-7,12,SAPPGTPSYEQY
TRBV16,-,-,TRBJ2-7,14,ASSQSFTLSSYEQY
TRBV2,TRBD1,-,TRBJ2-7,13,ASSILGQGASEQY
TRBV6-5,TRBD2,-,TRBJ2-2,14,ASSLGLAGETGELF
TRBV5-4,TRBD1,-,TRBJ2-1,13,ASSSGQVINNEQF
TRBV7-2,TRBD2,many,TRBJ2-1,14,ASSRSGGSSYNEQF
TRBV7-2,-,-,TRBJ2-4,13,ASSLGAGEGNIQY
TRBV7-2,TRBD1,-,TRBJ2-5,14,ASSTKDRGLQETQY
TRBV5-4,-,-,TRBJ2-2,13,ASSLMSGDTGELF
TRBV4-2,-,-,TRBJ2-5,11,ASSQDKGGEQY
TRBV20-1,-,-,-,11,SARDTGRNEQY
TRBV6-5,-,-,TRBJ2-1,11,ASSYVQAGEQF
TRBV12-3/TRBV12-4,-,few,TRBJ2-4,10,ASSFTENIQY
TRBV6-2/TRBV6-3,-,-,TRBJ2-7,10,ASSPSIGEQY
TRBV29-1,TRBD1,-,TRBJ1-1,12,SVHRGTGSTEAF
TRBV15,-,-,TRBJ2-1,11,ATSRPIGNEQF
TRBV20-1,TRBD1,-,TRBJ2-7,11,SAKTGRAYEQY
TRBV6-2/TRBV6-3,-,-,TRBJ2-7,11,ASSGGGVYEQY
TRBV10-3,-,-,TRBJ2-1,10,AISPRGDEQF
TRBV3-1,-,-,TRBJ1-2,11,ASSPPSSHGYT
TRBV11-1,TRBD2,many,TRBJ2-1,12,ASTSGSSYNEQF
TRBV2,-,-,TRBJ2-3,13,ASSDLGTITDTQY
TRBV6-5,-,-,TRBJ1-5,11,ASSRLSDQPQH
TRBV29-1,-,once,TRBJ1-2,13,SVELDGAAYYGYT
TRBV4-2,-,-,TRBJ2-7,13,ASSPGADSSYEQY
TRBV5-1,-,-,TRBJ2-7,12,ASSRTETTYEQY
TRBV7-2,-,-,TRBJ1-2,13,ASSQTATSNYGYT
TRBV28,-,-,TRBJ2-7,12,ASRAPTRIYEQY
TRBV11-3,TRBD2,-,TRBJ2-7,14,ASSRYRLAGGHEQY
TRBV12-3/TRBV12-4,-,-,TRBJ2-3,16,ASSSRPPGVYVGDTQY
TRBV12-3/TRBV12-4,TRBD1,-,TRBJ2-5,9,ASRTGGTQY
TRBV11-3,TRBD2,-,TRBJ2-3,16,ASSLGAGGPLSPDTQY
TRBV7-9,-,-,TRBJ1-6,9,ASSVGDSLH
TRBV12-3/TRBV12-4,TRBD1,few,TRBJ2-7,13,ASSLAGTGIYEQY
TRBV7-9,TRBD1,-,TRBJ1-2,17,ASSLIRGPIGQGSCGYT
TRBV20-1,-,few,TRBJ1-2,9,SAAQGYGYT
TRBV29-1,-,-,TRBJ1-2,9,SVAENYGYT
TRBV29-1,TRBD2,-,TRBJ2-1,12,SAKRGGLYNEQF
TRBV4-3,TRBD2,-,TRBJ2-1,13,ASSQGREGYNEQF
TRBV12-5,-,-,TRBJ2-6,12,ASGSGSGANVLT
TRBV3-1,-,-,TRBJ2-6,12,ASNRQSGANVLT
TRBV30,TRBD1,-,TRBJ2-7,12,AWSAIQGEREQY
TRBV20-1,-,-,TRBJ2-4,12,SAYRRDVKNIQY